This T cell receptor (beta chain) was profiled in a study of T cell clones after liver transplantation. CDR3 length equals 14 residues. Germline-derived CDR1 and CDR2 are MRHNA and SNTAGT. V was clipped by 4 bases and J by 0 bases, with 7 bases between them. Clones were read by immunoSEQ multiplex PCR, and TCRdb kept only the in-frame ones, dropping some. The sample has tens of thousands of clones, roughly 80% seen once; the top ten hold 7.5% to 10%. The sample consisted of CD4+ T cells from blood, taken before liver transplant. The rearrangement links TRBV6-4 to TRBJ1-3; D gene unclear. The TCR sequence derives from a human donor who received a liver transplant. The CDR3 spells CASSGRFSGNTIYF. DNA for the CDR3: TGTGCCAGCAGTGGAAGGTTCTCTGGAAACACCATATATTTT.